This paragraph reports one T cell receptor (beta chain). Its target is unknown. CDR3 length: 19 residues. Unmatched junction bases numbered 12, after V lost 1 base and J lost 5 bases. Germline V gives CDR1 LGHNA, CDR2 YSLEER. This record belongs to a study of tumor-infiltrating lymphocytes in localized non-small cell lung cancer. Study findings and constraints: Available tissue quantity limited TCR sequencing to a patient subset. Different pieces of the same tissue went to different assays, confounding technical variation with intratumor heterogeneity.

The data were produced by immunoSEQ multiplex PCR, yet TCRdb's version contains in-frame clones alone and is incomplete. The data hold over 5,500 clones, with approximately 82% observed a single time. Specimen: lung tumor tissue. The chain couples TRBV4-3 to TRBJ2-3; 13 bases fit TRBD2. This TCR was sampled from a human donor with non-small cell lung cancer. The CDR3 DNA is TGCGCCAGCAGCCAAGGTTTGGGCACTAGCGGGGGGGCTAAAGATACGCAGTATTTT. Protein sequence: CASSQGLGTSGGAKDTQYF.